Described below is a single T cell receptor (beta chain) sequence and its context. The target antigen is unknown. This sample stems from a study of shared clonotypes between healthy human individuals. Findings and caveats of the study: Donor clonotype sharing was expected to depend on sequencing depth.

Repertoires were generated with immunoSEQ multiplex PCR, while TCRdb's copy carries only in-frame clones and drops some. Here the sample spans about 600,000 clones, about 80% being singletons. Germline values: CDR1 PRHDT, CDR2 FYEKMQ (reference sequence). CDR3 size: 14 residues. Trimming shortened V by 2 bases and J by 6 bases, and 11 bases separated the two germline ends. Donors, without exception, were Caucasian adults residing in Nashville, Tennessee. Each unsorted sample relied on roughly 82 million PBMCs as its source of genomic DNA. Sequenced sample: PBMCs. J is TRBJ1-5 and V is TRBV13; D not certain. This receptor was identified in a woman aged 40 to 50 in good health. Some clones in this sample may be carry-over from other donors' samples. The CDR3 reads CASSLKAESQPQHF. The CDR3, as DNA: TGTGCCAGCAGCTTAAAGGCCGAATCTCAGCCCCAGCATTTT.